The T cell receptor (beta chain) described here comes from a study of blood T cell repertoires in COVID-19. Turning to the study itself: Both acute and convalescent COVID-19 samples were obtained from the United States, Italy and Spain. PBMCs, B-cell-depleted T cells, or T cells provided the cDNA or gDNA that made up the material.

Original handling: Cell counts per sample came from amplifying reference gene primers. Assay used: immunoSEQ multiplex PCR; TCRdb lists only in-frame clones, some missing. Clone size and V and J calls were adopted from that table, with D and trimming inferred from the DNA. The data hold 150,000 or so clones, with around 82% observed a single time. This CDR3 is built from 13 residues. Germline loops: CDR1 SGHDN, CDR2 FVKESK. Trimming removed 4 bases from V and 6 bases from J, with 13 bases in between. The chain has TRBV14 and TRBJ2-7, with D perhaps matching TRBD1 (6 bases). The TCR was taken from a woman aged 45-60 years in a cohort exposed to, infected with or recovered from COVID-19 (not recorded which). Sequencing was performed on PBMCs or T cells enriched from blood (not recorded which). The DNA for the CDR3 is TGTGCCAGCAGCCTAAACAGGGCGGGCGAGCAGTACTTC. Residues: CASSLNRAGEQYF.